Sequencing of this T cell receptor beta chain was carried out in a study of Graves' ophthalmopathy and Graves' hyperthyroidism. Symptoms, serum thyroxine and TRAb, thyroid ultrasound, and orbital computed tomography formed the diagnostic basis. As the starting material, roughly 9.8 ml of fresh peripheral blood yielded the PBMCs. Using RNA transcripts, the TCR beta CDR3 regions were amplified. Amplification began with first-round RT-PCR using HTBI primers, then second-round multiplex PCR was performed. TCRdb reprocessed the multiplex PCR reads via MiXCR and lists one record per CDR3 protein. This table has roughly 300,000 distinct CDR3 sequences, around a sixth appearing once. The CDR3 sequence is 12 residues long. Trimming left V 4 bases short and J 4 bases short, with 9 bases between. Germline lookup yields CDR1 SGHRS and CDR2 YFSETQ.

The V and J genes are TRBV5-1 and TRBJ2-7, with D unresolved. Material: peripheral blood. The source is an adult man with Graves' ophthalmopathy. The CDR3 here is CASSETYYEQYF. CDR3 DNA sequence: TGCGCCAGCAGCGAGACATATTACGAGCAGTACTTC.